The clone carrying this T cell receptor (beta chain) was seen many times. V was clipped by 4 bases and J by 2 bases; unmatched bases: 5. The germline V gene has CDR1 SEHNR and CDR2 FQNEAQ (reference sequence). This CDR3 is 14 amino acids long. The record originates from a study of T cells in Graves' hyperthyroidism and ophthalmopathy. The investigators amplified TCR beta CDR3 regions from RNA transcripts. A first-round RT-PCR of the TCR CDR3 used the HTBI primer set. MiXCR, applied by TCRdb to the multiplex PCR reads, yields one record per CDR3 protein. The repertoire has under 800,000 distinct CDR3 sequences, approximately 15% of them found once; the top ten carry about a tenth.

The specimen was blood. This TCR came from a woman between 18 and 29 years old with Graves' hyperthyroidism. The J gene is TRBJ2-7, the V gene TRBV7-9; 7 bases map to TRBD1. The chain's CDR3 is CASSSPTGAYEQYF. The DNA of the CDR3 is TGTGCCAGCAGCTCTCCAACAGGGGCCTACGAGCAGTACTTC.